The 22 T cell receptor beta chains given below trace back to one sample, sequenced in a study of blood T cell repertoires in COVID-19. Data came from immunoSEQ multiplex PCR; TCRdb stores just in-frame clones and leaves some out. The data contain 200,000 to 250,000 clones, 87% of them singletons. The sample was PBMCs or T cells enriched from blood (not recorded which). These TCRs come from a man aged 25 to 40 who had recovered from COVID-19.

This clone was observed a single time. This rearrangement joins TRBV6-1 to TRBJ1-5; possible D gene TRBD1, 5 bases. The V end was cut by 4 bases, the J end by 4 bases, with 14 bases between. The germline gives CDR1 MNHNS, CDR2 SASEGT. CDR3 size: 15 residues. The CDR3, as DNA: TGTGCCAGCAGTGCAGCGGGACTCACAAATCAGCCCCAGCATTTT. It specifies CASSAAGLTNQPQHF.

V and J are TRBV28 and TRBJ2-2; TRBD1 matches 10 bases. J lost 6 bases, V lost 10 bases, and 5 bases had no gene match. Germline-derived CDR1 and CDR2 are MDHEN and SYDVKM. The CDR3 consists of 13 residues. Here the CDR3 DNA reads TGTGCCACCAGACAGGGGGCTGCCGGGGAGCTGTTTTTT. Amino acid sequence: CATRQGAAGELFF.

This clone occurred once. CDR3 DNA sequence: TGCGCCAGCAGCTCGCAGGGGAATGGGGTAGAGACCCAGTACTTC. Translation: CASSSQGNGVETQYF. The chain carries TRBV5-1 and TRBJ2-5; tentative D call: TRBD1 (6 bases). V lost 3 bases and J 4 bases, leaving 16 bases between the germline ends. The CDR3 runs 15 residues. Looked up from germline, CDR1 is SGHRS and CDR2 is YFSETQ. Together with reference TRBV5-1 and TRBJ2-5, the CDR3 gives the full variable domain: KAGVTQTPRYLIKTRGQQVTLSCSPISGHRSVSWYQQTPGQGLQFLFEYFSETQRNKGNFPGRFSGRQFSNSRSEMNVSTLELGDSALYLCASSSQGNGVETQYFGPGTRLLVL.

The chain is built from TRBV10-3 and TRBJ2-7, with TRBD1 identical over 7 bases. CDR1 and CDR2 (germline): ENHRY, SYGVKD. The V and J ends lost 7 bases and 5 bases, in that order; junction bases with no gene match: 11. This CDR3 contains 14 residues. The CDR3 sequence is CAITGNRGLDEQYF. CDR3 sequence (DNA): TGTGCCATCACCGGTAACAGGGGCCTGGACGAGCAGTACTTC.

The gene calls are TRBV4-1 and TRBJ2-4; 7 nucleotides line up with TRBD2. CDR3 size: 17 residues. J was trimmed by 1 base and V by 2 bases; bases with no gene match: 8. CDR1 is MGHRA, CDR2 YSYEKL, per germline. This chain's CDR3 is CASSQTLAVGAKNIQYF. The DNA for the CDR3 is TGCGCCAGCAGCCAAACTCTAGCGGTTGGTGCCAAAAACATTCAGTACTTC.

DNA for the CDR3: TGTGCCAGCAGTTACTCGGGACTAGCGGAAGAATACGAGCAGTACTTC. Amino acid sequence: CASSYSGLAEEYEQYF. The J gene is TRBJ2-7, the V gene TRBV6-5, with 11 bases aligning to TRBD2. This CDR3 is 16 amino acids long. V lost 0 bases to trimming and J lost 4 bases; unmatched junction nucleotides: 5. CDR1 MNHEY and CDR2 SVGAGI come from the germline V gene.

The gene calls are TRBV5-1 and TRBJ1-3, with D perhaps TRBD1 (6 bases). V lost 4 bases, J lost 2 bases, and 13 bases lay in between. The germline V gene encodes CDR1 SGHRS and CDR2 YFSETQ. This CDR3 is built from 15 residues. The DNA for the CDR3 is TGCGCCAGCAGCATACAGGGTCTGGCTGGAAACACCATATATTTT. Translating gives CASSIQGLAGNTIYF.

The chain carries TRBV5-1 and TRBJ2-1; possible D gene TRBD2, 6 bases. The CDR3 sequence is 14 residues long. Trimming removed 5 bases from V and 5 bases from J, with 14 bases in between. The germline gives CDR1 SGHRS, CDR2 YFSETQ. CDR3 nucleotides: TGCGCCAGCAGTATAGGCGGGACTCACAATGAGCAGTTCTTC. Translating gives CASSIGGTHNEQFF.

V usage is TRBV19 and J usage is TRBJ1-1, with TRBD1 matching 7 bases. V lost 1 base to trimming and J lost 4 bases; unmatched junction nucleotides: 18. This CDR3 is built from 19 residues. The germline V gene encodes CDR1 LNHDA and CDR2 SQIVND (reference sequence). CDR3 nucleotide sequence: TGTGCCAGTAGTATAGCCCAGACAGGGACGAGGATACATGGCACTGAAGCTTTCTTT. Amino acids: CASSIAQTGTRIHGTEAFF.

The chain has TRBV5-5 and TRBJ1-2; TRBD1 is a possible D gene (6 bases). Germline CDR1 SGHKS, CDR2 YYEKEE (reference sequence). This CDR3 is 14 amino acids long. V lost 0 bases, J lost 2 bases, and 8 bases lay in between. The CDR3 sequence is CASSLVDRNYGYTF. DNA for the CDR3: TGTGCCAGCAGCTTGGTAGACAGGAACTATGGCTACACCTTC.

This chain links TRBV21-1 with TRBJ2-3; TRBD2 reflects the table's D call only, with no check against the DNA. TRBV21-1 is a pseudogene locus. The CDR3 runs 14 residues. CDR3 region: CASSTGESTDTQYF. The CDR3 region has the DNA TGTGCCAGCAGCACTGGGGAGAGCACAGATACGCAGTATTTT.

This chain connects TRBV27 to TRBJ2-7, with D perhaps matching TRBD1 (7 bases). V lost 2 bases to trimming and J lost 2 bases, with 10 bases between them. CDR1 is MNHEY and CDR2 is SMNVEV in the germline V gene (reference sequence). This CDR3 is built from 14 residues. CDR3: CASSLPGGTYEQYF. CDR3 in DNA: TGTGCCAGCAGTTTACCAGGGGGGACCTACGAGCAGTACTTC.

The genes are TRBV3-1 (or the pseudogene TRBV3-2) and TRBJ2-3, with TRBD1 as a possible D gene (6 bases). This CDR3 has 17 amino acids. V was clipped by 3 bases and J by 2 bases, with 18 bases between them. Germline CDR1 reads LGHDT; CDR2 reads YNNKEL (reference sequence). This CDR3 reads CASSQGAGAFNTDTQYF. Here the CDR3 DNA reads TGTGCCAGCAGCCAGGGGGCCGGCGCTTTTAACACAGATACGCAGTATTTT.

V is TRBV28 and J is TRBJ2-7; tentatively, D is TRBD2 (6 bases). The V end lost 3 bases, the J end lost 3 bases, and 18 bases lay between the germline ends. Germline loops: CDR1 MDHEN, CDR2 SYDVKM. The CDR3 has 16 residues. CDR3 loop: CASSFSGVGVNYEQYF. DNA of the CDR3: TGTGCCAGCAGTTTTTCGGGAGTGGGCGTTAACTACGAGCAGTACTTC.

This clone was seen just once. V usage is TRBV5-1 and J usage is TRBJ2-7; TRBD2 aligns across 9 bases. Germline CDR1 SGHRS, CDR2 YFSETQ. Trimming at V came to 1 base and at J to 5 bases, leaving 4 bases not matched to a gene. This CDR3 has 14 residues. CDR3 DNA: TGCGCCAGCAGCTTGAATAGCGGGAGCCACGAGCAGTACTTC. This encodes CASSLNSGSHEQYF.

The rearrangement joins TRBV9 to TRBJ1-2, with TRBD1 matching 8 bases. The length of the CDR3 is 17 residues. Germline CDR1 is SGDLS and CDR2 is YYNGEE. Unmatched junction bases numbered 14, after V lost 0 bases and J lost 7 bases. CDR3 nucleotides: TGTGCCAGCAGCGTAGGGACTGCGGGACAGGTCCTAGGTGGCTACACCTTC. Translation: CASSVGTAGQVLGGYTF.

The chain joins TRBV2 to TRBJ2-6, with 7 bases fitting TRBD1. CDR1 SNHLY and CDR2 FYNNEI come from the germline V gene. After removal of 7 bases from V and 0 bases from J, the junction contained 6 bases not matched to a gene. The CDR3 totals 16 residues. The chain's CDR3 is CASIVQGNSGANVLTF. For the CDR3, the DNA is TGTGCCAGCATTGTACAGGGGAACTCTGGGGCCAACGTCCTGACTTTC.

The rearrangement uses TRBV7-6 and TRBJ2-3, with TRBD2 as a possible D gene (7 bases). The CDR3 totals 20 residues. CDR1 and CDR2 from the germline V gene are SGHVS and FNYEAQ. V dropped 1 base and J dropped 2 bases, with 25 bases sitting between them. DNA for the CDR3: TGTGCCAGCAGCTTAGAGGGGGGGGCCCCAGGCACCCGTACCACAGATACGCAGTATTTT. Encoded protein: CASSLEGGAPGTRTTDTQYF. The entire variable domain, with the rest obtained from reference TRBV7-6 and TRBJ2-3, is as follows: GAGVSQSPRYKVTKRGQDVALRCDPISGHVSLYWYRQALGQGPEFLTYFNYEAQQDKSGLPNDRFSAERPEGSISTLTIQRTEQRDSAMYRCASSLEGGAPGTRTTDTQYFGPGTRLTVL.

Only one count was recorded for this clone. J is TRBJ2-4 and V is TRBV12-3 or TRBV12-4; D might be TRBD2 (6 bases). The CDR3 runs 13 residues. Trimming removed 3 bases from V and 6 bases from J, with 9 bases in between. CDR3 loop: CASSLVGGNIQYF. The CDR3 bases are TGTGCCAGCAGTTTGGTCGGGGGAAACATTCAGTACTTC.

The rearrangement links TRBV7-9 to TRBJ1-4; 7 bases agree with TRBD1. V lost 0 bases to trimming and J lost 7 bases; unmatched junction nucleotides: 5. This CDR3 has 15 amino acids. In germline, CDR1 is SEHNR, CDR2 FQNEAQ (reference sequence). DNA for the CDR3: TGTGCCAGCAGCTTAGCGACAGGGCGGACTGAAAAACTGTTTTTT. Encoded protein: CASSLATGRTEKLFF.

The chain couples TRBV7-3 to TRBJ2-3, with 9 bases that match TRBD2. The CDR3 contains 19 residues. Per the germline V gene, CDR1 is SGHTA and CDR2 is FQGTGA. With V trimmed by 0 bases and J by 2 bases, 12 bases remained unmatched. The CDR3: CASSLTSAGGPVFTDTQYF. For the CDR3, the DNA is TGTGCCAGCAGCTTAACGTCTGCGGGGGGGCCGGTTTTCACAGATACGCAGTATTTT.

J is TRBJ2-1 and V is TRBV4-1, with TRBD2 matching over 7 bases. The V gene's germline CDR1 is MGHRA and CDR2 YSYEKL. V lost 0 bases and J lost 4; bases outside the gene matches: 6. The CDR3 loop spans 16 amino acids. CDR3 bases: TGCGCCAGCAGCCAAGATCCAGCGGGGCCGTACAATGAGCAGTTCTTC. Translation gives CASSQDPAGPYNEQFF.